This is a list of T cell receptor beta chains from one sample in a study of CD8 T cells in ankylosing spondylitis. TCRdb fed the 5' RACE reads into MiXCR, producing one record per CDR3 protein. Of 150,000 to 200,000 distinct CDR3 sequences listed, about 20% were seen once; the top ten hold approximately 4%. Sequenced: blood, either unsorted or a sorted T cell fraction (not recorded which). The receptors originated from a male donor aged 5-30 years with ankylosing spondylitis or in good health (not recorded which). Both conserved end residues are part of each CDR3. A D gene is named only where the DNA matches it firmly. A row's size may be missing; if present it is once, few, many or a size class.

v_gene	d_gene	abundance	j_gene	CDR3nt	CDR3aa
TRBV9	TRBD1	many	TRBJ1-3	TGTGCCAGCAGCGCAGGGGGAGGCTCTGGAAACACCATATATTTT	CASSAGGGSGNTIYF
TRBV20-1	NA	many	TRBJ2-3	TGCAGTGCTAGGGGGGGGCCGACGCAGTATTTT	CSARGGPTQYF
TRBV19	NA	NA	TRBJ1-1	TGTGCCAGTAGTTTAAGAGGGGTTTGGGACACTGAAGCTTTCTTT	CASSLRGVWDTEAFF
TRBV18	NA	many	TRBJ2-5	TGTGCCAGCTCACCAGGACAGAGAGAGACCCAGTACTTC	CASSPGQRETQYF
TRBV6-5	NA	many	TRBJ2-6	TGTGCCAGCCGGTCGTTGGGGGCCAACGTCCTGACTTTC	CASRSLGANVLTF
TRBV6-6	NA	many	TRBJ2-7	TGTGCCAGCAGTTACTTGGTGGCGGGTTCTGGCTACGAGCAGTACTTC	CASSYLVAGSGYEQYF
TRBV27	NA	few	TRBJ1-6	TGTGCCAGCATGGGGTCCTATAATTCACCCCTCCACTTT	CASMGSYNSPLHF
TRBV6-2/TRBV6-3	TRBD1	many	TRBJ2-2	TGTGCCAGCAGAAAAGAGGGGGCAAACACCGGGGAGCTGTTTTTT	CASRKEGANTGELFF
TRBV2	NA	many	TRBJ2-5	TGTGCCAGCAGTGAAGAGGAGACCCAGTACTTC	CASSEEETQYF
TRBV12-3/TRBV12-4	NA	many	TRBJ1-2	TGTGCCAGCAGTTTAGCCTCCGCCCAGGAGGGCTACACCTTC	CASSLASAQEGYTF
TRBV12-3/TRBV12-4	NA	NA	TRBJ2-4	TGTGCCAGCAGTTCAAGCTTAGCCAAAAACATTCAGTACTTC	CASSSSLAKNIQYF
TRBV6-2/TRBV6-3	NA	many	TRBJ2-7	TGTGCCAGCAGCCGAGGACGGATCTCCTACGAGCAGTACTTC	CASSRGRISYEQYF
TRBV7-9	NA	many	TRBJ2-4	TGTGCCAGCAGCTTCGTCGACATTCAGTACTTC	CASSFVDIQYF
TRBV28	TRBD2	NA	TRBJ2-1	TGTGCCAGCACACAGGGGACTAGCATCAATGAGCAGTTCTTC	CASTQGTSINEQFF
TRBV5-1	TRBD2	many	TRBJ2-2	TGCGCCAGCAGCTCGGGAGGACGGGGAATGGGGGAGCTGTTTTTT	CASSSGGRGMGELFF
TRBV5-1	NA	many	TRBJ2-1	TGCGCCAGCAGACCACAGGGATCCTACAATGAGCAGTTCTTC	CASRPQGSYNEQFF